These 4 T cell receptor beta chains came from one sample sequenced in a study of identical twins. TCRdb used MiXCR to reprocess the 5' RACE reads, holding one entry per CDR3 protein. The sample lists about 890,000 distinct CDR3 sequences, 12% occurring once. These same records also appear under a second study, on yellow fever vaccine responses in identical twins.

Sequences were obtained from PBMCs. These TCRs come from a woman aged 18-29 years in good health.

V gene TRBV2 combines with J gene TRBJ1-5; D call uncertain. This CDR3 contains 17 residues. The V end lost 1 base, the J end lost 1 base, and 14 bases lay between the germline ends. Germline-derived CDR1 and CDR2 are SNHLY and FYNNEI. The CDR3 DNA is TGTGCCAGCAGTGAAGAATCAGCTCGTTTGAGCAATCAGCCCCAGCATTTT. It translates to CASSEESARLSNQPQHF.

This clonotype was detected a few times. The chain combines TRBV5-6 with TRBJ2-6; D call uncertain. From germline, CDR1 is SGHDT and CDR2 YYEEEE. The CDR3 is 15 residues long. Deletions cut 4 bases from V and 2 bases from J, with 10 bases between. The CDR3 here is CASSLQLAGANVLTF. CDR3 in DNA: TGTGCCAGCAGCCTCCAGTTGGCTGGGGCCAACGTCCTGACTTTC.

This clonotype was counted ten times or more. V usage is TRBV27 and J usage is TRBJ2-3; D remains unclear. This CDR3 region has 13 residues. V was clipped by 4 bases and J by 4 bases, with 9 bases between them. Germline V gene lookup returns CDR1 MNHEY and CDR2 SMNVEV (reference sequence). The chain's CDR3 is CASSSLGADTQYF. The DNA of the CDR3 is TGTGCCAGCAGTTCCCTAGGCGCAGATACGCAGTATTTT.

This clonotype turned up a few times. CDR3 coding DNA: TGTGCCAGCAGCTGGATAGCGGGAGGGCCAGGGCAGTACTTC. It specifies CASSWIAGGPGQYF. V is TRBV7-8 and J is TRBJ2-7; 11 nucleotides match TRBD2. V dropped 4 bases and J dropped 9; count of bases not matched to a gene: 8. The CDR3 spans 14 residues. CDR1 SGHVS and CDR2 FQNEAQ come from the germline V gene. Supplemented by reference TRBV7-8 and TRBJ2-7, the full variable domain reads GAGVSQSPRYKVAKRGQDVALRCDPISGHVSLFWYQQALGQGPEFLTYFQNEAQLDKSGLPSDRFFAERPEGSVSTLKIQRTQQEDSAVYLCASSWIAGGPGQYFGPGTRLTVT.